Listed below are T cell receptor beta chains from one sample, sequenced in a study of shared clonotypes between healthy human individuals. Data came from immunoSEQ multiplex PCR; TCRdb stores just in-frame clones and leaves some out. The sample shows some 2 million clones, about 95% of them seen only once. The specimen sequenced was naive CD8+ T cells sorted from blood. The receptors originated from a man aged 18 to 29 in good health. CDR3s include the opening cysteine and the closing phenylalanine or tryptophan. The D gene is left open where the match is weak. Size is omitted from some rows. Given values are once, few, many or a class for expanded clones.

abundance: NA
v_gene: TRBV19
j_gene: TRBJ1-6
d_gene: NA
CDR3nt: TGTGCCAGTAGTATATGGGGGGCGGAAGATTCACCCCTCCACTTT
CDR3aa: CASSIWGAEDSPLHF

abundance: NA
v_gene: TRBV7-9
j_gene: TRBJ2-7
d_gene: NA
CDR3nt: TGTGCCAGCAGCGCAGTCGGGGGGCCCTCCTACGAGCAGTACTTC
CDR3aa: CASSAVGGPSYEQYF

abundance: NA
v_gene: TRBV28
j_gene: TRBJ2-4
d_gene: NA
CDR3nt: TGTGCCAGCAGCCGTGACAGGTCCCTAGCCAAAAACATTCAGTACTTC
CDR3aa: CASSRDRSLAKNIQYF

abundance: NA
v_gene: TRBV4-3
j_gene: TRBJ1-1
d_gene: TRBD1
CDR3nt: TGCGCCAGCAGCCAAGATCCGGGACAGCACACTGAAGCTTTCTTT
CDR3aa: CASSQDPGQHTEAFF

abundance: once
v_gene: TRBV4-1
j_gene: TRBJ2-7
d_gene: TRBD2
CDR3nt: TGCGCCAGCAGCTACGGGACTAGCGGATCTTACGAGCAGTACTTC
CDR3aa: CASSYGTSGSYEQYF

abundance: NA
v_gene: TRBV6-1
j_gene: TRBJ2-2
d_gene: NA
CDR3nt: TGTGCCAGCAGTGAAAACGCGATCACCGGGGAGCTGTTTTTT
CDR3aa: CASSENAITGELFF

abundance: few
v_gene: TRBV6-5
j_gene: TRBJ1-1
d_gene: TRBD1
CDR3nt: TGTGCCAGCAGTTACTCGGAGGGGGCCACTGAAGCTTTCTTT
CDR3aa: CASSYSEGATEAFF

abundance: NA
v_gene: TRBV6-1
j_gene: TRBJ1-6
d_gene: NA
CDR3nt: TGTGCCAGCAGTGAACTTCCCGGATTCTCCTATAATTCACCCCTCCACTTT
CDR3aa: CASSELPGFSYNSPLHF

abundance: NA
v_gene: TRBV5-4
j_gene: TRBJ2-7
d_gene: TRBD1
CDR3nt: TGTGCCAGCAGCTCCCCCGGACAGGGGGCAGAGTACGAGCAGTACTTC
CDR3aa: CASSSPGQGAEYEQYF

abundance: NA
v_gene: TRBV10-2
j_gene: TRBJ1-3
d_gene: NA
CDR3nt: TGCGCCAGCAGTGAGTCAAGAGGGGCGAACACCATATATTTT
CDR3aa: CASSESRGANTIYF

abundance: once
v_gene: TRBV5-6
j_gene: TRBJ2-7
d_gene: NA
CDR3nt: TGTGCCAGCAGCTTGGAGACTTACTACGAGCAGTACTTC
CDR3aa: CASSLETYYEQYF

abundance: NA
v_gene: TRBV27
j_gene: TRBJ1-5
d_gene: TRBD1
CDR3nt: TGTGCCAGCAGTCGACAGGGATCGAATCAGCCCCAGCATTTT
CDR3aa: CASSRQGSNQPQHF

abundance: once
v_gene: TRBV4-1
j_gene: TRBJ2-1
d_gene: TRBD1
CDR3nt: TGCGCCAGCAGCCTTCGACAGGGGACCACGCGGCGGGACCCCTACAATGAGCAGTTCTTC
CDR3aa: CASSLRQGTTRRDPYNEQFF

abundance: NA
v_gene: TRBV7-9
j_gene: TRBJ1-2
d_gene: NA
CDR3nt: TGTGCCAGCAGCTTACGGACAGTCGATGGCTACACCTTC
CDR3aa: CASSLRTVDGYTF

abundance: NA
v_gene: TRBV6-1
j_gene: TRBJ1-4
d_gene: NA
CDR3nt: TGTGCCAGCAGTGTGTCGATGACAACTTATGGGGGTGAAAAACTGTTTTTT
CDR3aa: CASSVSMTTYGGEKLFF

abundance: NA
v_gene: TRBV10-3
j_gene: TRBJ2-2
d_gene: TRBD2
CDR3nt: TGTGCCATCAGTGACCTGACTAGCGGGGGGAAACTGAACACCGGGGAGCTGTTTTTT
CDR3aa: CAISDLTSGGKLNTGELFF

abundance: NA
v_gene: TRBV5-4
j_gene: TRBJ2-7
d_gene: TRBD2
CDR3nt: TGTGCCAGCAGCTTTAACGGGGGGAATACCGGGTACGAGCAGTACTTC
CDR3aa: CASSFNGGNTGYEQYF

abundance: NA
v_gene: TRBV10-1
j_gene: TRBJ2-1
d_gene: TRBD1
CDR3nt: TGCGCCAGCAGCGTGGGGGACAGGGCCTACAATGAGCAGTTCTTC
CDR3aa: CASSVGDRAYNEQFF

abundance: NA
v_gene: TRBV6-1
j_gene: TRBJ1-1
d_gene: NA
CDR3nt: TGTGCCAGCAGCGAAGCGTTCGGTATGAACACTGAAGCTTTCTTT
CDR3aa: CASSEAFGMNTEAFF

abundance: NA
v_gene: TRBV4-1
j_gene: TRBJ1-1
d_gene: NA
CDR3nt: TGCGCCAGCAGCCTAAAGGGTCCAGGAACTGAAGCTTTCTTT
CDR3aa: CASSLKGPGTEAFF

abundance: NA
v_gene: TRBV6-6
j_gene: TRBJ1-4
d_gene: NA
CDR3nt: TGTGCCAGCAGTTTTTCAATCAGGGCAACTAATGAAAAACTGTTTTTT
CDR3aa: CASSFSIRATNEKLFF

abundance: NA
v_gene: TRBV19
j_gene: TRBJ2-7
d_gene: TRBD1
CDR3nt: TGTGCCAGTAGTGATGGACAGGGTCTATACGAGCAGTACTTC
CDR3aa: CASSDGQGLYEQYF